The source of this TCR beta chain is a study of T-cell reconstitution after alpha-beta-depleted transplantation in children. Findings and caveats of the study: Newly produced T cells mostly provided counts and TCRbeta diversity after one year, as hyperexpanded clones declined. After transplant, high TCRbeta diversity at day 60 in some patients arose from surviving recipient T cells and thymic progenitors. Reports say that about two months after transplant, the alpha-beta T cells came out of several hundred graft clones that had expanded.

The CDR3 covers 15 residues. The V gene's germline CDR1 is MNHEY and CDR2 SVGAGI. The J segment lost 3 bases and the V segment lost 6 bases, leaving 8 bases of the junction unmatched. Molecular barcoding with unique molecular identifiers was used for the TCRbeta library. TCRdb analysed the PCR reads with MiXCR anew, one entry per CDR3 protein. The data hold about 240,000 distinct CDR3 sequences, with roughly 26% observed a single time. This clonotype has a count of ten or more. Its antigen is not identified. The material sequenced was PBMCs, taken before TCRalphabeta/CD19-depleted stem cell transplant. This receptor was obtained from a girl aged 2 to 10 with Fanconi anemia, due to receive a stem cell transplant. This chain joins TRBV6-5 and TRBJ2-1, with 7 bases fitting TRBD2. The CDR3, as DNA: TGTGCCAGCAGACCCGTCTGGACTAGCTACAATGAGCAGTTCTTC. The encoded protein is CASRPVWTSYNEQFF.